This T cell receptor beta chain was recorded in a study of T cell changes during pregnancy in multiple sclerosis. Assay: immunoSEQ multiplex PCR; the TCRdb copy retains only in-frame clones and omits some. This sample carries over 55,000 clones, about nine tenths of them seen once, and the ten largest clones take 2.5% to 3%. V shed 3 bases and J shed 1 base, with 12 bases lying between them. Germline CDR1 is SEHNR and CDR2 is FQNEAQ (reference sequence). The CDR3 loop spans 15 amino acids. This receptor was obtained from a female donor with multiple sclerosis, enrolled in a pregnancy study. The rearrangement uses TRBV7-9 and TRBJ2-5; D gene uncertain. The specimen comprised peripheral blood, sampled in the first trimester of pregnancy. The CDR3 reads CASSLYSYSQETQYF. CDR3 sequence (DNA): TGTGCCAGCAGCTTGTACAGTTATAGCCAAGAGACCCAGTACTTC. The full variable domain, in which reference TRBV7-9 and TRBJ2-5 provide the parts outside the CDR3, is DTGVSQNPRHKITKRGQNVTFRCDPISEHNRLYWYRQTLGQGPEFLTYFQNEAQLEKSRLLSDRFSAERPKGSFSTLEIQRTEQGDSAMYLCASSLYSYSQETQYFGPGTRLLVL.